Shown below are 27 T cell receptor beta chains from a single sample sequenced in a study of T-cell reconstitution after alpha-beta-depleted transplantation in children (dated by TCRdb to about 2016). The treatment or condition label of this sample denotes: allogeneic hematopoietic cell transplantation with graft depleted of TCRalphabeta T cells and CD19 B cells. Libraries were built with PCR. The sequencer listed for this sample is Illumina HiSeq 2500. TCR library preparation used molecular barcoding, with unique molecular identifiers applied to normalize quantification of the TCRbeta repertoire. Using fastp trimming at Q25 and MiXCR clonotype assembly, TCRdb reanalyzed the public sequencing data and kept in-frame beta chains. Each record represents a unique CDR3 protein, reported with the most common genes and DNA among its rows. Here the sample has around 370,000 distinct CDR3 sequences; roughly 16% occur a single time. Approximately 38% of the sample is in the top ten clones.

Specimen: PBMCs, mostly from graft donor cells, collected 360 days after TCRalphabeta/CD19-depleted stem cell transplant. These receptors all come from a male patient between 2 and 10 years old who had a stem cell transplant for acute lymphoblastic leukemia, so the T cells may come from the graft donor.

This clonotype was observed a few times. V and J are TRBV6-1 and TRBJ2-2; 8 positions match TRBD2. The CDR3 extends over 16 amino acids. The junction had 11 bases not matched to a gene; V was cut back by 6 bases and J by 5 bases. Germline V gene sequence: CDR1 MNHNS, CDR2 SASEGT. The CDR3 region has the DNA TGTGCCAGCAGCCGTCCGATAGCGGGATGGACCGGGGAGCTGTTTTTT. Amino acids: CASSRPIAGWTGELFF.

This clonotype was detected ten times or more. This chain joins TRBV29-1 and TRBJ2-7; D remains unclear. The CDR3 loop spans 11 amino acids. Germline V gene lookup returns CDR1 SQVTM and CDR2 ANQGSEA. Deletions cut 4 bases from V and 3 bases from J, with 7 bases between. DNA for the CDR3: TGCAGCGTTGTCTTGGGCTACGAGCAGTACTTC. Encoded protein: CSVVLGYEQYF.

This clonotype was picked up one time. This chain uses TRBV5-1 with TRBJ2-7, with 8 bases that match TRBD1. The CDR3 covers 15 residues. V shed 1 base and J 2 bases; nucleotides not matched to a gene: 5. Germline V lookup: CDR1 SGHRS, CDR2 YFSETQ. The CDR3 nucleotides are TGCGCCAGCAGCTTGAGTACAGGGGGACCCTACGAGCAGTACTTC. The encoded protein is CASSLSTGGPYEQYF.

The rearrangement joins TRBV7-9 to TRBJ1-4; D is uncertain. The V and J ends lost 5 bases and 12 bases respectively, with 16 bases between them. The CDR3 runs 13 residues. Germline loops: CDR1 SEHNR, CDR2 FQNEAQ (reference sequence). The CDR3 DNA sequence: TGTGCCAGCAGCCAGGAAGATGCCGCAGAACTGTTTTTT. Residues: CASSQEDAAELFF. Full variable domain (remainder filled in from reference TRBV7-9 and TRBJ1-4): DTGVSQNPRHKITKRGQNVTFRCDPISEHNRLYWYRQTLGQGPEFLTYFQNEAQLEKSRLLSDRFSAERPKGSFSTLEIQRTEQGDSAMYLCASSQEDAAELFFGSGTQLSVL.

This clonotype has a count of ten or more. This chain uses TRBV19 with TRBJ2-4; D is ambiguous. Germline values: CDR1 LNHDA, CDR2 SQIVND (reference sequence). The CDR3 sequence is 12 residues long. The V gene lost 8 bases and the J gene lost 6 bases, with 11 bases spanning the gap. In nucleotides, the CDR3 is TGTGCCAGTGGTACTGGCCCAAACATTCAGTACTTC. As protein: CASGTGPNIQYF.

The chain employs TRBV28 and TRBJ2-7; 7 nucleotides align to TRBD1. The CDR3 totals 15 residues. Germline V CDR1 and CDR2: MDHEN, SYDVKM. The V gene end was trimmed by 2 bases and the J gene end by 3 bases; junction bases not matched to a gene: 7. CDR3 in DNA: TGTGCCAGCAGTTTACTGGGACAGCCTTTCTACGAGCAGTACTTC. Residues: CASSLLGQPFYEQYF.

This chain uses TRBV29-1 with TRBJ2-1, with 7 nucleotides matching TRBD2. The ends lost 2 bases at V and 0 bases at J; junction bases unmatched: 7. From germline, CDR1 is SQVTM and CDR2 ANQGSEA. This CDR3 contains 16 residues. The CDR3 loop reads CSVESPSGYSYNEQFF. In DNA form, the CDR3 reads TGCAGCGTTGAATCGCCTAGCGGTTACTCCTACAATGAGCAGTTCTTC.

This chain uses TRBV7-9 with TRBJ1-1; D is perhaps TRBD1 (6 bases). CDR3 length equals 14 residues. Germline V gives CDR1 SEHNR, CDR2 FQNEAQ (reference sequence). Trimming cost V 4 bases and J 4 bases, with 13 bases left between them. The CDR3 loop is CASSSQGESTEAFF. The CDR3 DNA reads as TGTGCCAGCAGCTCACAGGGTGAGAGCACTGAAGCTTTCTTT.

This clonotype was recorded a few times. V and J are TRBV29-1 and TRBJ2-1; the D gene is possibly TRBD2 (6 bases). Germline CDR1 and CDR2: SQVTM and ANQGSEA. The CDR3 has 14 residues. V lost 1 base and J lost 2, with 9 bases in between. DNA of the CDR3: TGCAGCGTTGAAGGGAGGGTCACCTACAATGAGCAGTTCTTC. Translated: CSVEGRVTYNEQFF.

The rearrangement links TRBV5-5 to TRBJ2-2, with 10 bases fitting TRBD2. V dropped 3 bases and J dropped 3; count of bases not matched to a gene: 5. CDR1 and CDR2 (germline): SGHKS, YYEKEE (reference sequence). CDR3 length: 16 residues. CDR3: CASSSSGRSYTGELFF. CDR3 bases: TGTGCCAGCAGCTCTAGCGGGAGATCATACACCGGGGAGCTGTTTTTT.

This clonotype was seen more than once but under ten times. V and J are TRBV12-3 or TRBV12-4 and TRBJ2-5; 9 bases match TRBD1. This CDR3 region has 15 residues. V lost 7 bases, J lost 5 bases, and 11 bases stayed unmatched. The CDR3 sequence is CASTDGQGWLETQYF. The CDR3 DNA sequence: TGTGCCAGCACCGACGGACAGGGGTGGTTGGAGACCCAGTACTTC.

The chain joins TRBV7-8 to TRBJ2-7; weak D call: TRBD2 (5 bases). Trimming removed 5 bases from V and 0 bases from J, with 17 bases in between. CDR1 is SGHVS, CDR2 FQNEAQ, per germline. The length of the CDR3 is 16 residues. The CDR3 reads CASSPLGGPSSYEQYF. The CDR3 DNA follows: TGTGCCAGCAGCCCCTTGGGCGGGCCAAGCTCCTACGAGCAGTACTTC.

This clonotype was counted ten times or more. The genes are TRBV7-2 and TRBJ2-7, with TRBD2 identical over 7 bases. Germline V CDR1 and CDR2: SGHTA, FQGNSA. CDR3 length equals 14 residues. Trimming took 5 bases from V and 4 from J; bases not matched to a gene: 8. CDR3 DNA sequence: TGTGCCAGCAGCCTCGGACTAGGAGTATACGAGCAGTACTTC. Encoded protein: CASSLGLGVYEQYF.

This sequence joins TRBV7-8 and TRBJ1-1; no clear D gene. Trimming took 0 bases from V and 5 from J, leaving 10 bases between them. The CDR3 covers 14 residues. Germline loops: CDR1 SGHVS, CDR2 FQNEAQ. As DNA, the CDR3 is TGTGCCAGCAGCTTAGCGCGAGGTGGGACTGAAGCTTTCTTT. Protein product: CASSLARGGTEAFF.

The chain is built from TRBV7-2 and TRBJ2-7, with TRBD2 as a possible D gene (6 bases). This CDR3 is built from 17 residues. V was pared by 0 bases and J by 2 bases, with 17 bases between. CDR1 is SGHTA and CDR2 is FQGNSA in the germline V gene. The CDR3 sequence: CASSLAGGGGGAYEQYF. The CDR3 region has the DNA TGTGCCAGCAGCTTAGCAGGAGGCGGCGGAGGGGCCTACGAGCAGTACTTC.

This clonotype was seen a handful of times. V gene TRBV15 combines with J gene TRBJ1-1, with D possibly being TRBD1 (5 bases). This CDR3 region has 16 residues. V was shortened by 0 bases and J by 1 base, with 12 bases between the two germline ends. Germline V gene lookup returns CDR1 LNHNV and CDR2 YYDKDF (reference sequence). The CDR3 coding sequence is TGTGCCACCAGCAGAGATGCCGGGACGGGGAACACTGAAGCTTTCTTT. Its translation: CATSRDAGTGNTEAFF.

This clonotype occurred a few times. The chain has TRBV5-8 and TRBJ1-1; no clear D gene. There are 15 residues in the CDR3. V shed 1 base and J shed 3 bases, with 13 bases lying between them. CDR1 is SGHTS and CDR2 is YDEGEE in the germline V gene. CDR3 nucleotides: TGTGCCAGCAGCTTGTTGATCAGCTTTTACACTGAAGCTTTCTTT. It translates to CASSLLISFYTEAFF.

This clonotype occurred a few times. This chain joins TRBV20-1 and TRBJ2-5, with 9 bases lining up with TRBD2. CDR1 DFQATT and CDR2 SNEGSKA come from the germline V gene (reference sequence). The CDR3 totals 14 residues. V gave up 3 bases and J gave up 5 bases; unmatched junction bases: 7. As DNA, the CDR3 is TGCAGTGCTAGGATGGCTGCGGGAGGGGAGACCCAGTACTTC. Its protein product is CSARMAAGGETQYF.

The chain uses TRBV5-1 and TRBJ2-7, with a weak D call TRBD2 (5 bases). The length of the CDR3 is 13 residues. The germline V gene encodes CDR1 SGHRS and CDR2 YFSETQ. Trimming removed 7 bases from V and 6 bases from J, with 17 bases in between. The CDR3 region has the DNA TGCGCCAGCCCCGAAACTAGTGGGTGCGAGCAGTACTTC. Translation: CASPETSGCEQYF.

This clonotype was seen a few times. This chain connects TRBV4-1 to TRBJ2-7; 8 nucleotides match TRBD2. Germline trimming cut 0 bases from V and 4 bases from J; bases unmatched to any gene: 17. CDR1 is MGHRA, CDR2 YSYEKL, per germline. The CDR3 runs 19 residues. The CDR3 coding sequence is TGCGCCAGCAGCCAAGAAATGGGGGTGGATTTAGCGGGATTTTACGAGCAGTACTTC. This sequence encodes CASSQEMGVDLAGFYEQYF.

The V gene is TRBV18, the J gene TRBJ2-7, with TRBD1 identical over 7 bases. Germline CDR1 reads KGHSH; CDR2 reads LQKENI. The CDR3 totals 14 residues. Trimming cost V 3 bases and J 6 bases; bases outside gene matches: 8. As DNA, the CDR3 is TGTGCCAGCTCACCGAGACAGGGAAGCCCCGAGCAGTACTTC. Translated, it gives CASSPRQGSPEQYF.

This chain uses TRBV11-2 with TRBJ2-3; D not resolved. Germline V gene sequence: CDR1 SGHAT, CDR2 FQNNGV. The CDR3 loop spans 13 amino acids. Trimming shortened V by 4 bases and J by 5 bases, and 10 bases separated the two germline ends. The CDR3 sequence is CASSSLRKDTQYF. The CDR3 DNA reads TGTGCCAGCAGCTCCCTCCGTAAAGATACGCAGTATTTT.

The chain is built from TRBV6-6 and TRBJ2-3, with D uncertain. CDR1 is MNHNY and CDR2 is SVGAGI in the germline V gene (reference sequence). The germline V and J ends were trimmed by 6 bases and 1 base, with 8 bases remaining between them. The CDR3 contains 13 residues. The CDR3 loop reads CASRRSGTDTQYF. CDR3 in DNA: TGTGCCAGCAGGAGGAGCGGCACAGATACGCAGTATTTT.

This clonotype was seen a handful of times. This rearrangement joins TRBV7-9 to TRBJ2-3; no reliable D call. Germline V gene data show CDR1 as SEHNR and CDR2 as FQNEAQ (reference sequence). Trimming left V 5 bases short and J 1 base short, with 13 bases between. The CDR3 has 15 residues. The CDR3 sequence is CASSPFQRRTDTQYF. The CDR3 DNA follows: TGTGCCAGCAGCCCCTTTCAGCGCCGCACAGATACGCAGTATTTT. Full variable domain (remainder filled in from reference TRBV7-9 and TRBJ2-3): DTGVSQNPRHKITKRGQNVTFRCDPISEHNRLYWYRQTLGQGPEFLTYFQNEAQLEKSRLLSDRFSAERPKGSFSTLEIQRTEQGDSAMYLCASSPFQRRTDTQYFGPGTRLTVL.

This clonotype was seen a few times. The DNA of the CDR3 is TGTGCCAGCTCACTCGACAGGGGGCTAATCGCAACTAATGAAAAACTGTTTTTT. Translation gives CASSLDRGLIATNEKLFF. The rearrangement links TRBV18 to TRBJ1-4; 10 bases match TRBD1. The CDR3 is 18 amino acids. Germline CDR1 and CDR2: KGHSH and LQKENI. The V and J ends lost 4 bases and 0 bases, in that order; junction bases with no gene match: 8.

The genes are TRBV7-9 and TRBJ2-5; D unresolved. Germline values: CDR1 SEHNR, CDR2 FQNEAQ (reference sequence). The CDR3 sequence is 13 residues long. The V and J ends lost 2 bases and 3 bases respectively, with 7 bases between them. The CDR3 bases are TGTGCCAGCAGCTTAATTGCGGAAGAGACCCAGTACTTC. Protein: CASSLIAEETQYF.

This clonotype was found a few times. The rearrangement joins TRBV6-1 to TRBJ2-7, with D perhaps given as TRBD1 or TRBD2 (5 bases each). The CDR3 loop spans 15 amino acids. V gave up 1 base and J gave up 2 bases, with 12 bases separating them. Germline CDR1 and CDR2: MNHNS and SASEGT. CDR3 protein: CASSEGRTPPYEQYF. DNA for the CDR3: TGTGCCAGCAGTGAAGGGAGGACACCTCCCTACGAGCAGTACTTC.